Following are 15 T cell receptor beta chains from one sample sequenced in a study of Ad26.COV2.S vaccination and SARS-CoV-2 variants. The method was immunoSEQ multiplex PCR; TCRdb's version includes in-frame clones alone and lacks a portion of them. The sample holds more than 120,000 clones; about nine tenths are singletons and the top ten take less than 6%. Sequenced material: peripheral blood, taken after recovery from COVID-19. The receptors were sampled from a human donor who had recovered from COVID-19.

This clone has only a few counts. V usage is TRBV30 and J usage is TRBJ1-1; 9 bases map to TRBD1. This CDR3 is built from 15 residues. The V segment lost 4 bases and the J segment 7 bases; nucleotides outside the gene matches: 13. Germline CDR1 is GTSNPN and CDR2 is SVGIG (reference sequence). CDR3 sequence: CAWTKPGQGSLEAFF. The CDR3 bases are TGTGCCTGGACCAAACCGGGACAGGGAAGCCTTGAAGCTTTCTTT.

The rearrangement uses TRBV7-9 and TRBJ2-3, with TRBD2 matching over 8 bases. The junction had 6 bases not matched to a gene; V was cut back by 3 bases and J by 4 bases. Germline V gene lookup returns CDR1 SEHNR and CDR2 FQNEAQ (reference sequence). The CDR3 consists of 15 residues. CDR3 coding DNA: TGTGCCAGCAGCTTTTATAGCGGGGAGGCAGATACGCAGTATTTT. Its translation is CASSFYSGEADTQYF.

The genes are TRBV28 and TRBJ2-3, with 8 positions matching TRBD2. J was trimmed by 2 bases and V by 2 bases; bases with no gene match: 24. Germline lookup yields CDR1 MDHEN and CDR2 SYDVKM. The length of the CDR3 is 22 residues. CDR3 bases: TGTGCCAGCAGTTTAAAGAAGTCGGCCTGGAGCGGGGGCCCTTCTTCCACAGATACGCAGTATTTT. It yields the protein CASSLKKSAWSGGPSSTDTQYF.

This rearrangement joins TRBV9 to TRBJ1-2, with 8 bases that match TRBD1. Germline V gene sequence: CDR1 SGDLS, CDR2 YYNGEE. The CDR3 sequence is 14 residues long. The junction had 5 bases not matched to a gene; V was cut back by 3 bases and J by 4 bases. This CDR3 reads CASSGTGQGYGYTF. CDR3 DNA: TGTGCCAGCAGCGGGACCGGACAGGGCTATGGCTACACCTTC.

The chain has TRBV30 and TRBJ1-1; D is undetermined. CDR1 GTSNPN and CDR2 SVGIG come from the germline V gene (reference sequence). Between the trimmed V and J ends, which lost 7 bases and 5 bases, there was a span of 11 bases. CDR3 length equals 11 residues. In DNA form, the CDR3 reads TGTGCCTCTACCTCCGGGACTGAAGCTTTCTTT. Amino acid sequence: CASTSGTEAFF. Full variable domain (missing parts from reference TRBV30 and TRBJ1-1): SQTIHQWPATLVQPVGSPLSLECTVEGTSNPNLYWYRQAAGRGLQLLFYSVGIGQISSEVPQNLSASRPQDRQFILSSKKLLLSDSGFYLCASTSGTEAFFGQGTRLTVV.

The chain couples TRBV6-6 to TRBJ2-7; D uncertain. Germline loops: CDR1 MNHNY, CDR2 SVGAGI (reference sequence). The ends were cut back, 4 bases at V and 3 bases at J, with 7 bases in the middle. The CDR3 is made up of 12 amino acids. The DNA for the CDR3 is TGTGCCAGCAGTTCCCCCTACTACGAGCAGTACTTC. It is translated as CASSSPYYEQYF.

A few counts support this clone. V gene TRBV10-3 combines with J gene TRBJ1-5, with 7 positions matching TRBD1. Germline V gives CDR1 ENHRY, CDR2 SYGVKD. The CDR3 contains 14 residues. V gave up 2 bases and J gave up 4 bases; unmatched junction bases: 2. The CDR3 bases are TGTGCCATCAGTGAGCCGACAGGGAATCAGCCCCAGCATTTT. It is translated as CAISEPTGNQPQHF.

V and J are TRBV28 and TRBJ1-4; D remains ambiguous. V was shortened by 2 bases and J by 5 bases, with 12 bases between the two germline ends. CDR3 length: 15 residues. Germline V lookup: CDR1 MDHEN, CDR2 SYDVKM. CDR3 amino acids: CASSLVGPGNEKLFF. CDR3 coding DNA: TGTGCCAGCAGTTTAGTTGGACCGGGGAATGAAAAACTGTTTTTT.

This chain uses TRBV30 with TRBJ2-5, with D tentatively TRBD1 (6 bases). This CDR3 region has 13 residues. Germline V gene sequence: CDR1 GTSNPN, CDR2 SVGIG (reference sequence). Trimming removed 5 bases from V and 1 base from J, with 11 bases in between. CDR3 in amino acids: CAWGTQTQETQYF. CDR3 DNA: TGTGCCTGGGGGACACAGACCCAAGAGACCCAGTACTTC.

The chain uses TRBV2 and TRBJ2-5; 10 bases match TRBD2. Germline CDR1 reads SNHLY; CDR2 reads FYNNEI. CDR3 size: 15 residues. After removal of 8 bases from V and 4 bases from J, the junction contained 10 bases not matched to a gene. The CDR3 DNA follows: TGTGCCAGCGGAGACTCGTCTAGCGGGGGAGAGACCCAGTACTTC. This gives the protein CASGDSSSGGETQYF.

This clone was seen more than once but under ten times. The V and J genes are TRBV5-1 and TRBJ1-1; 11 positions match TRBD1. The CDR3 has 17 residues. The germline V gene encodes CDR1 SGHRS and CDR2 YFSETQ. V lost 2 bases and J lost 0; bases outside the gene matches: 6. The DNA of the CDR3 is TGCGCCAGCAGCTTAGGACAGGGGGCGGTCCTGAACACTGAAGCTTTCTTT. It encodes CASSLGQGAVLNTEAFF.

The CDR3 region has the DNA TGTGCCAGCAGTCCCGGGGATGGCTACACCTTC. Translation gives CASSPGDGYTF. The chain uses TRBV7-9 and TRBJ1-2, with no clear D. The CDR3 length is 11 residues. Germline assignment: CDR1 SEHNR and CDR2 FQNEAQ (reference sequence). V dropped 6 bases and J dropped 6 bases, with 8 bases sitting between them.

This chain uses TRBV28 with TRBJ2-7, with D tentatively TRBD1 (7 bases). The CDR3 length is 15 residues. Per the germline V gene, CDR1 is MDHEN and CDR2 is SYDVKM. V gave up 5 bases and J gave up 2 bases, with 16 bases separating them. The CDR3 reads CASSPAGQRPYEQYF. In DNA form, the CDR3 reads TGTGCCAGCAGTCCCGCGGGACAGCGACCCTACGAGCAGTACTTC. Drawing the rest from reference TRBV28 and TRBJ2-7, the complete variable domain is DVKVTQSSRYLVKRTGEKVFLECVQDMDHENMFWYRQDPGLGLRLIYFSYDVKMKEKGDIPEGYSVSREKKERFSLILESASTNQTSMYLCASSPAGQRPYEQYFGPGTRLTVT.

The V gene is TRBV28, the J gene TRBJ1-2; D is perhaps TRBD1 (5 bases). The germline V gene encodes CDR1 MDHEN and CDR2 SYDVKM. Deletions cut 5 bases from V and 5 bases from J, with 18 bases between. CDR3 size: 15 residues. The DNA for the CDR3 is TGTGCCAGCAGTCTTACAGGTTCGACTAGGTATGGCTACACCTTC. It is translated as CASSLTGSTRYGYTF.

This rearrangement joins TRBV5-1 to TRBJ1-4; D call uncertain. The CDR3 extends over 14 amino acids. V shed 5 bases and J shed 8 bases, with 16 bases lying between them. Looked up from germline, CDR1 is SGHRS and CDR2 is YFSETQ. The CDR3 DNA sequence: TGCGCCAGCAGGGATGGGCAGGTGAAAGAAAAACTGTTTTTT. Its translation: CASRDGQVKEKLFF.